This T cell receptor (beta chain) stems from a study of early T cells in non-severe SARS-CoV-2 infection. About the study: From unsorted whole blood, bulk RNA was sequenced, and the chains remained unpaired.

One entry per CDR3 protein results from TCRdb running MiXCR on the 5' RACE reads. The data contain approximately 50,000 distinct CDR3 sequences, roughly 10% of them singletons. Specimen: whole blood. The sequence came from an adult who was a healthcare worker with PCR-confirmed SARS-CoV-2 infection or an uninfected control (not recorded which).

The CDR3 bases are TGTGCCAGCAGCCCTGACGCGACTAGCGTGAACAATGAGCAGTTCTTC. Its translation is CASSPDATSVNNEQFF. V gene TRBV7-2 combines with J gene TRBJ2-1; TRBD2 aligns across 8 bases. The CDR3 length is 16 residues. The V gene end was trimmed by 5 bases and the J gene end by 5 bases; junction bases not matched to a gene: 11. Germline V CDR1 and CDR2: SGHTA, FQGNSA.